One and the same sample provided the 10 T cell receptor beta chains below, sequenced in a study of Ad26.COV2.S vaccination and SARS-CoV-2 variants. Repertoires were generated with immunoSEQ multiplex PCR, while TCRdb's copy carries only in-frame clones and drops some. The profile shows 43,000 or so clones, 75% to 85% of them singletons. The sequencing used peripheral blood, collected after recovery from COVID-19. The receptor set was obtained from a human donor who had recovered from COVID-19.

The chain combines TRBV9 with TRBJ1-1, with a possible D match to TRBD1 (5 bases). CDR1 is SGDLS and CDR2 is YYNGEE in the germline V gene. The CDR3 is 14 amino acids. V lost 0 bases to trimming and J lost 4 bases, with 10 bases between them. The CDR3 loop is CASSVALGGTEAFF. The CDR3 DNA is TGTGCCAGCAGCGTAGCTTTGGGGGGCACTGAAGCTTTCTTT.

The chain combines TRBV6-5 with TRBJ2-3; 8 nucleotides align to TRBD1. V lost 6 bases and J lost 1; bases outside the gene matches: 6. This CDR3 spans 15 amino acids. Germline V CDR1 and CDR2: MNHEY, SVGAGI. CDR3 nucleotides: TGTGCCAGCAGCGGCGTGGGACAGGGCACAGATACGCAGTATTTT. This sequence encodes CASSGVGQGTDTQYF.

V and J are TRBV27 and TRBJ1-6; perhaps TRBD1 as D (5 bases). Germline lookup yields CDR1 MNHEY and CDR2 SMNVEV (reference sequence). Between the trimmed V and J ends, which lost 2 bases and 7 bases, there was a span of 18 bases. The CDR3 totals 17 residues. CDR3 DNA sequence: TGTGCCAGCAGTTTAAGTGGATCCGGGGCCGTCAATTCACCCCTCCACTTT. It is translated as CASSLSGSGAVNSPLHF.

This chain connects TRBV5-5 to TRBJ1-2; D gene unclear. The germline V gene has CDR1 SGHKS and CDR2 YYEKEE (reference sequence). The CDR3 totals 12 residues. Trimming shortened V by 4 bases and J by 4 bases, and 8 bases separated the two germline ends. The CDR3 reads CASSPDLYGYTF. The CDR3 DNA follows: TGTGCCAGCAGCCCGGACCTCTATGGCTACACCTTC.

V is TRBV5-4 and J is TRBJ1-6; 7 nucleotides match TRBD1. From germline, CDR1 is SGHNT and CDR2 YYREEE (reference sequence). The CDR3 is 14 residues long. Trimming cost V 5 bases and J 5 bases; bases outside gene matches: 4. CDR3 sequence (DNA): TGTGCCAGCAGAGCCGGGACAGATAATTCACCCCTCCACTTT. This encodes CASRAGTDNSPLHF.

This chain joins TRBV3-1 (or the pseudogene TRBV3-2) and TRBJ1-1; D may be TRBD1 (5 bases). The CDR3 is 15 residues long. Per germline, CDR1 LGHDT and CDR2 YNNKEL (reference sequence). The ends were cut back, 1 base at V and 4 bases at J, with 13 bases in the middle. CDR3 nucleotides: TGTGCCAGCAGCCAAGTTTGGGGGGGATCCACTGAAGCTTTCTTT. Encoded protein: CASSQVWGGSTEAFF.

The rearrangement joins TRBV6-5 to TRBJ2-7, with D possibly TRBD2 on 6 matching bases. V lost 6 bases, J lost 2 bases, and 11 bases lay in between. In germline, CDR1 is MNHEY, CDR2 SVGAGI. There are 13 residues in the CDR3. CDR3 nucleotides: TGTGCCAGCAGAGCGACTAGGGCCTACGAGCAGTACGTC. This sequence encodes CASRATRAYEQYV.

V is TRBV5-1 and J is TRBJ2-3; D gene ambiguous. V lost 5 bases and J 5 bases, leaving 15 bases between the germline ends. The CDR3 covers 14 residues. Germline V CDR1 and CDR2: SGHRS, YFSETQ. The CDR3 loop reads CASRPVPSGDTQYF. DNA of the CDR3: TGCGCCAGCAGGCCAGTACCATCGGGAGATACGCAGTATTTT.

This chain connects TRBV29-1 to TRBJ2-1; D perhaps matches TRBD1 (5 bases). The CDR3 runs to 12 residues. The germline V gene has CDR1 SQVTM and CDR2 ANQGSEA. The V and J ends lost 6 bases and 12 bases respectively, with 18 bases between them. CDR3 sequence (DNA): TGCAGCGTCCGAGTTGGGGCCCTTGGGCAGTTCTTC. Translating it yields CSVRVGALGQFF.

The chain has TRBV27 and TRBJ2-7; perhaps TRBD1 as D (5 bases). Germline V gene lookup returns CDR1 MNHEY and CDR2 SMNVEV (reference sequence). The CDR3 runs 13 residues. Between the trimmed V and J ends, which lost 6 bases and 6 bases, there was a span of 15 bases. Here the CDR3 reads CASSETRVGEQYF. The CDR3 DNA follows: TGTGCCAGCAGCGAAACCAGGGTCGGCGAGCAGTACTTC.